This TCR beta chain was sequenced in a study of blood T cell repertoires in COVID-19. On the study more broadly: The United States, Italy and Spain provided the acute and convalescent COVID-19 samples. Nucleic acid was either cDNA or gDNA, and it came from T cells, B-cell-depleted T cells, or PBMCs.

This table comes from immunoSEQ multiplex PCR, and its TCRdb copy is limited to in-frame clones, with some not included. The sample consists of 210,000 or so clones, around 80% of them appearing once. Material for sequencing was PBMCs or T cells enriched from blood (not recorded which). This clonotype was obtained from a woman aged 40-49 years with acute COVID-19.

In DNA form, the CDR3 reads TGCGCCAGCAGCTTGGGCCTGGGGCAAAATTCACCCCTCCACTTT. Translated, it gives CASSLGLGQNSPLHF. The V call is TRBV5-1, the J call TRBJ1-6; a possible D gene is TRBD1 (5 bases). Germline loops: CDR1 SGHRS, CDR2 YFSETQ. The CDR3 has 15 amino acids. With 0 bases removed from V and 7 bases from J, the gap between germline ends came to 11 bases. The full variable domain, with the rest looked up from reference TRBV5-1 and TRBJ1-6, is KAGVTQTPRYLIKTRGQQVTLSCSPISGHRSVSWYQQTPGQGLQFLFEYFSETQRNKGNFPGRFSGRQFSNSRSEMNVSTLELGDSALYLCASSLGLGQNSPLHFGNGTRLTVT.